The 22 T cell receptor beta chains presented below share a single source sample, sequenced in a study of CD8 T cells in Susac syndrome. Reverse transcription used roughly 0.45 to 1 ug RNA and random hexamers. MiXCR, applied by TCRdb to the immunoSEQ multiplex PCR reads, yields one record per CDR3 protein. This table has 170,000 or so distinct CDR3 sequences, 95% appearing once. Source material: CD8+ T cells from PBMCs. The receptor source for this set is a human donor with multiple sclerosis.

The V call is TRBV29-1, the J call TRBJ1-1; no definite D call. The CDR3 runs 14 residues. Trimming took off 1 base at V and 4 bases at J, with 13 bases between the two ends. Germline V gene lookup returns CDR1 SQVTM and CDR2 ANQGSEA. The CDR3 is CSVEVVQTGTEAFF. The CDR3 coding sequence is TGCAGCGTTGAAGTCGTACAGACGGGCACTGAAGCTTTCTTT.

This clonotype was counted only a few times. The V call is TRBV6-1, the J call TRBJ2-1, with TRBD2 identical over 14 bases. The ends lost 6 bases at V and 7 bases at J; junction bases unmatched: 11. The CDR3 consists of 17 residues. Germline CDR1 and CDR2: MNHNS and SASEGT. CDR3 sequence reads: CASSSPGLAGVGNEQFF. In nucleotides, the CDR3 is TGTGCCAGCAGCTCCCCGGGACTAGCGGGAGTTGGGAATGAGCAGTTCTTC.

The V and J genes are TRBV20-1 and TRBJ2-5; 8 bases agree with TRBD2. Germline lookup yields CDR1 DFQATT and CDR2 SNEGSKA (reference sequence). The CDR3 contains 14 residues. V lost 7 bases to trimming and J lost 1 base; unmatched junction nucleotides: 8. The DNA for the CDR3 is TGCAGTGTCGTACCCCGGGAGGGCCAAGAGACCCAGTACTTC. It codes for CSVVPREGQETQYF.

This clonotype appeared a single time. The rearrangement uses TRBV11-2 and TRBJ2-3; possible D gene TRBD2, 6 bases. Trimming cost V 3 bases and J 5 bases, with 12 bases left between them. Germline V gene data show CDR1 as SGHAT and CDR2 as FQNNGV. The CDR3 extends over 14 amino acids. The CDR3 protein is CASSFGTPRDTQYF. The CDR3 DNA follows: TGTGCCAGCAGCTTTGGGACTCCTAGAGATACGCAGTATTTT.

The chain has TRBV9 and TRBJ2-1; D gene ambiguous. The CDR3 runs to 11 residues. The V gene's germline CDR1 is SGDLS and CDR2 YYNGEE. The ends were cut back, 4 bases at V and 5 bases at J, with 4 bases in the middle. The CDR3 DNA follows: TGTGCCAGCAGCCGAAACAATGAGCAGTTCTTC. Its translation is CASSRNNEQFF.

CDR3 region: CSVGDRLVSYNEQFF. The CDR3 bases are TGCAGCGTTGGGGACAGGTTGGTATCCTACAATGAGCAGTTCTTC. The chain recombines TRBV29-1 with TRBJ2-1; 8 nucleotides match TRBD1. CDR3 size: 15 residues. With 4 bases clipped from V and 1 base from J, the junction kept 6 bases outside the gene matches. Germline V gives CDR1 SQVTM, CDR2 ANQGSEA.

The chain recombines TRBV7-9 with TRBJ1-2; possibly TRBD1 for D (5 bases). The germline V gene has CDR1 SEHNR and CDR2 FQNEAQ (reference sequence). With 0 bases removed from V and 4 bases from J, the gap between germline ends came to 6 bases. The CDR3 extends over 13 amino acids. CDR3 in amino acids: CASSLAGTYGYTF. The CDR3, as DNA: TGTGCCAGCAGCTTAGCCGGGACCTATGGCTACACCTTC.

This CDR3 is CSARLGDGYTF. DNA for the CDR3: TGCAGTGCTAGGTTGGGGGATGGCTACACCTTC. This chain connects TRBV20-1 to TRBJ1-2; the D gene is possibly TRBD1 (5 bases). This CDR3 is built from 11 residues. Germline CDR1 is DFQATT and CDR2 is SNEGSKA (reference sequence). The V end lost 3 bases, the J end lost 6 bases, and 8 bases lay between the germline ends.

V usage is TRBV19 and J usage is TRBJ2-1; the match to TRBD2 covers 7 bases. V shed 5 bases, J shed 2 bases, and the junction held 6 bases outside the gene matches. Germline CDR1 reads LNHDA; CDR2 reads SQIVND (reference sequence). This CDR3 spans 15 amino acids. CDR3 sequence: CASSPTSSTYNEQFF. In DNA form, the CDR3 reads TGTGCCAGTAGTCCGACTAGCTCCACCTACAATGAGCAGTTCTTC. The variable domain in full, completed from reference TRBV19 and TRBJ2-1, reads DGGITQSPKYLFRKEGQNVTLSCEQNLNHDAMYWYRQDPGQGLRLIYYSQIVNDFQKGDIAEGYSVSREKKESFPLTVTSAQKNPTAFYLCASSPTSSTYNEQFFGPGTRLTVL.

The V call is TRBV20-1, the J call TRBJ2-7; 10 nucleotides line up with TRBD1. The CDR3 is made up of 14 amino acids. The germline gives CDR1 DFQATT, CDR2 SNEGSKA (reference sequence). Trimming removed 2 bases from V and 4 bases from J; junction bases left unmatched: 5. CDR3 sequence: CSARLPGQGYEQYF. The CDR3 coding sequence is TGCAGTGCTAGACTTCCGGGACAGGGGTACGAGCAGTACTTC.

V and J are TRBV9 and TRBJ1-2, with D unresolved. Germline loops: CDR1 SGDLS, CDR2 YYNGEE. There are 12 residues in the CDR3. Trimming shortened V by 1 base and J by 5 bases, and 6 bases separated the two germline ends. DNA of the CDR3: TGTGCCAGCAGCGTACCCAGTTATGGCTACACCTTC. Its protein is CASSVPSYGYTF.

V gene TRBV9 combines with J gene TRBJ1-2; a weak D match, TRBD1 (5 bases). Germline loops: CDR1 SGDLS, CDR2 YYNGEE. The V gene lost 3 bases and the J gene lost 6 bases, with 9 bases spanning the gap. The CDR3 runs to 12 residues. The DNA of the CDR3 is TGTGCCAGCAGCGACGGGACGGATGGCTACACCTTC. Translating it yields CASSDGTDGYTF.

This chain links TRBV10-3 with TRBJ2-7; D remains unclear. V was trimmed by 2 bases and J by 0 bases, leaving 14 bases between them. Germline-derived CDR1 and CDR2 are ENHRY and SYGVKD. The CDR3 extends over 16 amino acids. CDR3 coding DNA: TGTGCCATCAGTGAGGAGATACTCACGAGCTCCTACGAGCAGTACTTC. It is translated as CAISEEILTSSYEQYF.

CDR3 amino acids: CASSFIQETQYF. The CDR3 DNA reads as TGTGCCAGCAGTTTTATCCAAGAGACCCAGTACTTC. This chain uses TRBV28 with TRBJ2-5, with unresolved D. The CDR3 covers 12 residues. Per the germline V gene, CDR1 is MDHEN and CDR2 is SYDVKM. The V end lost 3 bases, the J end lost 1 base, and 3 bases lay between the germline ends. Together with reference TRBV28 and TRBJ2-5, the CDR3 gives the full variable domain: DVKVTQSSRYLVKRTGEKVFLECVQDMDHENMFWYRQDPGLGLRLIYFSYDVKMKEKGDIPEGYSVSREKKERFSLILESASTNQTSMYLCASSFIQETQYFGPGTRLLVL.

The chain is built from TRBV3-1 and TRBJ2-1; TRBD2 aligns across 10 bases. Germline V lookup: CDR1 LGHDT, CDR2 YNNKEL (reference sequence). CDR3 size: 15 residues. J was trimmed by 9 bases and V by 3 bases; bases with no gene match: 8. The CDR3 sequence: CASSHLASGRGEQFF. The CDR3 bases are TGTGCCAGCAGCCATCTGGCTAGCGGGAGAGGTGAGCAGTTCTTC.

This clonotype was observed once. The chain couples TRBV2 to TRBJ2-7; D unclear. This CDR3 has 11 amino acids. Germline values: CDR1 SNHLY, CDR2 FYNNEI. V was trimmed by 6 bases and J by 6 bases, leaving 9 bases between them. The chain's CDR3 is CASRPQVEQYF. In DNA form, the CDR3 reads TGTGCCAGCAGACCCCAGGTCGAGCAGTACTTC. The whole variable domain, remainder taken from reference TRBV2 and TRBJ2-7, is EPEVTQTPSHQVTQMGQEVILRCVPISNHLYFYWYRQILGQKVEFLVSFYNNEISEKSEIFDDQFSVERPDGSNFTLKIRSTKLEDSAMYFCASRPQVEQYFGPGTRLTVT.

This rearrangement joins TRBV4-1 to TRBJ2-7; D is perhaps TRBD2 (7 bases). Trimming took 4 bases from V and 7 from J, leaving 20 bases between them. CDR1 MGHRA and CDR2 YSYEKL come from the germline V gene. CDR3 length equals 15 residues. The CDR3 DNA reads as TGCGCCAGCAGCCTTTTACTTGGGGGGGCTAGGGAGCAGTACTTC. This translates into CASSLLLGGAREQYF.

This clonotype appeared a single time. The chain is built from TRBV20-1 and TRBJ2-7, with 8 bases lining up with TRBD1. The ends lost 5 bases at V and 0 bases at J; junction bases unmatched: 15. This CDR3 has 17 residues. The germline V gene has CDR1 DFQATT and CDR2 SNEGSKA (reference sequence). The CDR3 protein is CSAWGRRGQDDSYEQYF. The CDR3 DNA reads TGCAGTGCTTGGGGGAGGAGGGGACAGGACGACTCCTACGAGCAGTACTTC.

This clonotype has only one observation. The rearrangement joins TRBV12-3 or TRBV12-4 to TRBJ2-1; D may be TRBD2 (6 bases). The CDR3 has 16 amino acids. V was trimmed by 6 bases and J by 0 bases, leaving 15 bases between them. The CDR3 DNA reads as TGTGCCAGCAGGGGGGGACCAACGAGCTCCTACAATGAGCAGTTCTTC. Its translation: CASRGGPTSSYNEQFF.

The chain is built from TRBV19 and TRBJ2-5, with 8 bases identical to TRBD2. The CDR3 has 14 residues. After removal of 6 bases from V and 6 bases from J, the junction contained 9 bases not matched to a gene. Germline CDR1 is LNHDA and CDR2 is SQIVND (reference sequence). Written as DNA, the CDR3 is TGTGCCAGTAGCCCGCTGGCGGGAGGAAAGACCCAGTACTTC. Its translation is CASSPLAGGKTQYF.

V is TRBV20-1 and J is TRBJ2-7; 8 bases agree with TRBD1. The V and J ends lost 6 bases and 3 bases, in that order; junction bases with no gene match: 7. Germline V gives CDR1 DFQATT, CDR2 SNEGSKA (reference sequence). This CDR3 has 13 residues. The CDR3 reads CSALPGGRYEQYF. CDR3 in DNA: TGCAGTGCCCTACCAGGGGGCCGCTACGAGCAGTACTTC.

The chain has TRBV28 and TRBJ2-6; possibly TRBD1 for D (5 bases). Trimming removed 2 bases at V and 4 bases at J, with 15 bases between. Germline values: CDR1 MDHEN, CDR2 SYDVKM. CDR3 length: 17 residues. The CDR3 coding sequence is TGTGCCAGCAGTTTACGGCAGGGTGGAGCCGGGGCCAACGTCCTGACTTTC. It specifies CASSLRQGGAGANVLTF.